This T cell receptor beta chain derives from a study of blood T cell repertoires in COVID-19. This CDR3 comprises 17 residues. The ends lost 4 bases at V and 5 bases at J; junction bases unmatched: 7. The germline gives CDR1 MGHRA, CDR2 YSYEKL. In the original analysis: Reference gene primer amplification in the assay estimated nucleated cell counts. The data were produced by immunoSEQ multiplex PCR, yet TCRdb's version contains in-frame clones alone and is incomplete. The DNA was the basis for D and trimming; V, J and clone size are from that table. The sample lists around 140,000 clones, roughly 79% occurring once. On this clone itself: This same CDR3 is encoded by further DNA sequences in the sample.

The sample taken for sequencing was peripheral blood. The sequence was collected from a human donor in a cohort sampled during active COVID-19. The chain uses TRBV4-1 and TRBJ2-5; 16 nucleotides match TRBD2. The DNA of the CDR3 is TGCGCCAGCAGCCCTGGGACTAGCGGGAGGGCCCGGGAGACCCAGTACTTC. It specifies CASSPGTSGRARETQYF.